The sequence of this T cell receptor beta chain was determined in a study of cytomegalovirus exposure and HLA in healthy donors. Study outcomes and limitations: Cytomegalovirus association was assigned to about 180 TCR beta chains. A later analysis found most CMV-associated TCR beta chains apparently HLA-restricted.

V was clipped by 0 bases and J by 7 bases, with 7 bases between them. The CDR3 runs to 13 residues. Germline V gene lookup returns CDR1 SGHKS and CDR2 YYEKEE (reference sequence). PCR involved 60 Vbeta and 13 Jbeta primers. Profiled with immunoSEQ multiplex PCR; TCRdb holds only in-frame clones, not every one. The sample gives under 150,000 clones, over 60% of which show up once; roughly 3% is in the top ten. This clone was counted a single time. Its antigen remains unidentified. The sequenced sample was PBMCs. The TCR was taken from a human donor in good health. The rearrangement links TRBV5-5 to TRBJ1-4; D gene ambiguous. This chain's CDR3 is CASSLAGPEKLFF. In nucleotides, the CDR3 is TGTGCCAGCAGCTTGGCTGGGCCTGAAAAACTGTTTTTT.